A selection of T cell receptor beta chains follows, all from one sample in a study of blood T cell repertoires in COVID-19. Sequencing was performed with immunoSEQ multiplex PCR; in TCRdb, only in-frame clones are kept and a portion is missing. The top ten hold 2.7% of the sample, which has 200,000 or so clones, 85% to 90% seen once. The sample comprised peripheral blood. All receptors come from a man aged 25 to 40 with COVID-19, enrolled during active disease. The CDR3 runs from the conserved cysteine through the conserved F or W. Each record gives: clone size, CDR3 length, V gene, J gene, D gene, CDR3 protein, CDR3 DNA. A D gene is named only where the DNA matches it firmly. Some rows have no size entry. The others give once, few or many, or a class for an expanded clone.

-	15	TRBV27	TRBJ2-1	-	CASSLKGDLYNEQFF	TGTGCCAGCAGTTTGAAGGGGGACCTCTACAATGAGCAGTTCTTC
-	18	TRBV1	TRBJ1-1	-	CTSSQGYSTDNMNTEAFF	TGCACCAGCAGCCAAGGCTACAGTACGGATAACATGAACACTGAAGCTTTCTTT
-	15	TRBV19	TRBJ2-5	TRBD1	CASSIQDRLQETQYF	TGTGCCAGTAGTATACAGGACAGGCTCCAAGAGACCCAGTACTTC
-	17	TRBV5-1	TRBJ1-1	TRBD1	CASSLRQGLGLNTEAFF	TGCGCCAGCAGCTTGAGACAGGGTTTGGGGTTGAACACTGAAGCTTTCTTT
-	17	TRBV29-1	TRBJ2-1	-	CSVEDQIRGPGGNEQFF	TGCAGCGTTGAAGATCAAATAAGAGGACCTGGAGGCAATGAGCAGTTCTTC
-	13	TRBV9	TRBJ2-1	TRBD2	CASSGRLAGEQFF	TGTGCCAGCAGCGGCCGACTAGCGGGTGAGCAGTTCTTC
-	13	TRBV19	TRBJ1-4	-	CASSQGNNEKLFF	TGTGCCAGTAGTCAGGGGAATAATGAAAAACTGTTTTTT
-	14	TRBV4-3	TRBJ2-7	TRBD1	CASSQRTGSGEQYF	TGCGCCAGCAGCCAGAGGACAGGCTCGGGGGAGCAGTACTTC
-	16	TRBV9	TRBJ1-2	TRBD1	CASSASGTGDTYGYTF	TGTGCCAGCAGCGCATCCGGGACAGGCGATACCTATGGCTACACCTTC
-	15	TRBV5-1	TRBJ2-2	-	CASSSGVPNTGELFF	TGCGCCAGCAGCTCGGGGGTCCCCAACACCGGGGAGCTGTTTTTT
-	12	TRBV28	TRBJ2-7	-	CASSLGSAEQYF	TGTGCCAGCAGTTTAGGCAGTGCCGAGCAGTACTTC
-	17	TRBV21-1	TRBJ1-2	-	CASSKEERDRGINGYTF	TGTGCCAGCAGCAAAGAGGAGAGAGACAGGGGGATCAATGGCTACACCTTC
-	13	TRBV12-3/TRBV12-4	TRBJ2-7	TRBD1	CASSLVNRGEQYF	TGTGCCAGCAGTTTAGTTAACAGGGGGGAGCAGTACTTC
-	13	TRBV5-1	TRBJ2-3	-	CASSLRRADTQYF	TGCGCCAGCAGCTTGCGCAGGGCGGATACGCAGTATTTT
-	13	TRBV5-1	TRBJ1-2	-	CASSLSAQGGYTF	TGCGCCAGCAGCTTGTCCGCACAGGGTGGCTACACCTTC
-	15	TRBV7-2	TRBJ2-2	-	CASSRRQRHTGELFF	TGTGCCAGCAGCCGCCGGCAGCGGCACACCGGGGAGCTGTTTTTT
-	16	TRBV21-1	TRBJ2-3	-	CASSKEASGSTDTQYF	TGTGCCAGCAGCAAAGAAGCTAGCGGAAGCACAGATACGCAGTATTTT
once	14	TRBV7-8	TRBJ1-5	-	CASSLGVQGPPQHF	TGTGCCAGCAGCTTAGGGGTACAGGGTCCGCCCCAGCATTTT
-	14	TRBV5-1	TRBJ2-5	TRBD1	CASSLGTAQETQYF	TGCGCCAGCAGCCTCGGGACAGCACAAGAGACCCAGTACTTC
few	13	TRBV28	TRBJ1-3	-	CASSLPPGNTIYF	TGTGCCAGCAGCCTTCCCCCGGGGAACACCATATATTTT
-	17	TRBV7-3	TRBJ2-2	-	CASLIHGVGGDTGELFF	TGTGCCAGCCTCATCCATGGGGTGGGGGGTGACACCGGGGAGCTGTTTTTT
-	16	TRBV28	TRBJ1-6	TRBD1	CASSSPTGPGNSPLHF	TGTGCCAGCAGTTCCCCGACAGGGCCCGGTAATTCACCCCTCCACTTT
-	18	TRBV6-2/TRBV6-3	TRBJ1-5	-	CASSYGAGRFGSNQPQHF	TGTGCCAGCAGTTACGGTGCGGGCAGGTTCGGTAGCAATCAGCCCCAGCATTTT
-	13	TRBV27	TRBJ2-7	-	CASSKPGSHEQYF	TGTGCCAGCAGCAAGCCGGGGTCCCACGAGCAGTACTTC
few	14	TRBV3-1/TRBV3-2	TRBJ2-1	TRBD2	CASTGTSGDNEQFF	TGTGCCAGCACTGGGACTAGCGGGGACAATGAGCAGTTCTTC
-	14	TRBV19	TRBJ1-4	TRBD1	CASSWGTGNEKLFF	TGTGCCAGTAGTTGGGGGACAGGGAATGAAAAACTGTTTTTT
-	12	TRBV6-2/TRBV6-3	TRBJ1-5	-	CASSILNQPQHF	TGTGCCAGCAGCATCCTAAATCAGCCCCAGCATTTT
-	14	TRBV24-1	TRBJ1-2	-	CATSDPELNYGYTF	TGTGCCACCAGTGACCCCGAACTCAACTATGGCTACACCTTC
-	14	TRBV6-5	TRBJ2-3	-	CASSSGFRADTQYF	TGTGCCAGCAGTTCAGGGTTTCGGGCAGATACGCAGTATTTT
-	13	TRBV7-9	TRBJ1-2	TRBD1	CASSLQGDYGYTF	TGTGCCAGCAGCTTACAGGGGGACTATGGCTACACCTTC
-	14	TRBV27	TRBJ1-2	-	CASSSQGWGYGYTF	TGTGCCAGCAGTTCGCAGGGCTGGGGCTATGGCTACACCTTC
-	15	TRBV7-2	TRBJ1-5	-	CASRSRDNSNQPQHF	TGTGCCAGCAGATCCCGGGACAATAGCAATCAGCCCCAGCATTTT
-	16	TRBV9	TRBJ2-1	-	CASSVHQGTLWGEQFF	TGTGCCAGCAGCGTCCACCAAGGGACACTATGGGGGGAGCAGTTCTTC
-	14	TRBV18	TRBJ2-7	-	CASSPPTSSYEQYF	TGTGCCAGCTCACCACCAACGAGCTCCTACGAGCAGTACTTC
-	15	TRBV13	TRBJ2-7	-	CASSPLGVSSYEQYF	TGTGCCAGCAGCCCTCTCGGGGTTAGCTCCTACGAGCAGTACTTC
-	14	TRBV7-6	TRBJ1-1	TRBD1	CASRDGTGETEAFF	TGTGCCAGCAGGGACGGGACAGGGGAAACTGAAGCTTTCTTT
-	12	TRBV12-3/TRBV12-4	TRBJ1-2	-	CASSQEGYGYTF	TGTGCCAGCAGCCAGGAGGGCTATGGCTACACCTTC
-	14	TRBV28	TRBJ2-7	-	CASRKGGSLYEQYF	TGTGCCAGCAGGAAAGGCGGCAGTTTATACGAGCAGTACTTC
few	14	TRBV4-3	TRBJ1-5	-	CASSQDWRNQPQHF	TGCGCCAGCAGCCAAGATTGGAGAAATCAGCCCCAGCATTTT
-	15	TRBV13	TRBJ1-2	-	CASSSPGELNYGYTF	TGTGCCAGCAGCTCCCCAGGGGAATTAAACTATGGCTACACCTTC
-	16	TRBV11-2	TRBJ1-5	TRBD1	CASSPEPGTGGQPQHF	TGTGCCAGCAGCCCGGAACCCGGGACAGGGGGTCAGCCCCAGCATTTT
-	15	TRBV7-2	TRBJ1-1	-	CASSPWTVLGTEAFF	TGTGCCAGCAGCCCATGGACAGTTTTGGGCACTGAAGCTTTCTTT
-	16	TRBV28	TRBJ1-6	TRBD1	CASSLARQGLYSPLHF	TGTGCCAGCAGTTTAGCCCGACAGGGGTTGTATTCACCCCTCCACTTT
-	15	TRBV7-9	TRBJ2-2	TRBD1	CASNSGQGNTGELFF	TGTGCCAGCAACTCCGGACAGGGGAACACCGGGGAGCTGTTTTTT
-	15	TRBV5-4	TRBJ2-7	TRBD1	CASSAGTGVSYEQYF	TGTGCCAGCAGCGCCGGGACAGGGGTATCCTACGAGCAGTACTTC
-	16	TRBV7-3	TRBJ2-2	TRBD1	CASSLRGTGTAGELFF	TGTGCCAGCAGCTTACGGGGGACAGGCACGGCCGGGGAGCTGTTTTTT
few	17	TRBV7-2	TRBJ1-2	-	CASSLASRAPSSFGYTF	TGTGCCAGCAGCTTAGCGAGCAGGGCTCCCTCCTCATTTGGCTACACCTTC
once	17	TRBV2	TRBJ1-1	TRBD1	CASSDFRDRGFRTEAFF	TGTGCCAGCAGTGACTTCCGGGACAGGGGTTTTCGAACTGAAGCTTTCTTT
-	13	TRBV2	TRBJ2-1	-	CASSRTAGGEQFF	TGTGCCAGCAGTCGGACTGCTGGAGGTGAGCAGTTCTTC
-	14	TRBV27	TRBJ2-7	-	CASSLWGNGYEQYF	TGTGCCAGCAGTTTGTGGGGCAACGGATACGAGCAGTACTTC
-	14	TRBV7-2	TRBJ1-3	-	CASKVAGGGNTIYF	TGTGCCAGCAAGGTGGCGGGGGGGGGAAACACCATATATTTT
-	15	TRBV4-3	TRBJ1-1	-	CASSQAHWGRTEAFF	TGCGCCAGCAGCCAAGCACACTGGGGGAGGACTGAAGCTTTCTTT
-	13	TRBV27	TRBJ2-1	TRBD2	CASRSGTYNEQFF	TGTGCCAGCAGGAGCGGGACCTACAATGAGCAGTTCTTC
-	13	TRBV7-8	TRBJ1-2	-	CASSFGQQYGYTF	TGTGCCAGCAGCTTTGGACAGCAATATGGCTACACCTTC
-	17	TRBV9	TRBJ1-3	TRBD1	CASSVRDSRSSGNTIYF	TGTGCCAGCAGCGTAAGGGACAGCAGGAGCTCTGGAAACACCATATATTTT
once	13	TRBV29-1	TRBJ1-2	TRBD1	CSVGTATNYGYTF	TGCAGCGTCGGGACAGCTACTAACTATGGCTACACCTTC
-	15	TRBV7-3	TRBJ2-1	TRBD2	CASSYRLAGHNEQFF	TGTGCCAGCAGCTACCGACTAGCGGGCCACAATGAGCAGTTCTTC
once	14	TRBV5-1	TRBJ1-2	-	CASRTVSLGYGYTF	TGCGCCAGCCGGACAGTGTCGCTCGGCTATGGCTACACCTTC